The rows below give T cell receptor beta chains drawn from one sample of a study of T cell responses to AZD1222 COVID-19 vaccine. The method was immunoSEQ multiplex PCR; TCRdb's version includes in-frame clones alone and lacks a portion of them. The profile covers roughly 93,000 clones, with just over 85% appearing a single time and 5.5% to 7% taken by the ten largest. The source was peripheral blood, collected on day 0 of AZD1222 vaccination. The origin of the receptors is an adult in good health. The CDR3 runs from the conserved cysteine through the conserved F or W. D genes are given only for firm matches. Not all rows give a size; the values are once, few, many and, for expanded clones, a class.

V gene: TRBV19
D gene: .
clone size: .
J gene: TRBJ2-1
CDR3 DNA: TGTGCCAGTAGTTCAGGGGTCTCCTACAATGAGCAGTTCTTC
CDR3 protein: CASSSGVSYNEQFF

V gene: TRBV7-9
D gene: .
clone size: .
J gene: TRBJ2-5
CDR3 DNA: TGTGCCAGCAGCGCTGACGGGACTGGCAAAGAGACCCAGTACTTC
CDR3 protein: CASSADGTGKETQYF

V gene: TRBV5-1
D gene: TRBD2
clone size: few
J gene: TRBJ2-1
CDR3 DNA: TGCGCCAGCAGCTCCGGACTAGCGGGCTACAATGAGCAGTTCTTC
CDR3 protein: CASSSGLAGYNEQFF

V gene: TRBV7-3
D gene: TRBD2
clone size: .
J gene: TRBJ2-5
CDR3 DNA: TGTGCCAGCAGCCCCGGGACTAGCTCCCTGTCGGCCCAGTACTTC
CDR3 protein: CASSPGTSSLSAQYF

V gene: TRBV4-1
D gene: .
clone size: .
J gene: TRBJ2-2
CDR3 DNA: TGCGCCAGCAGCCAATCCCGGGAGCTGTTTTTT
CDR3 protein: CASSQSRELFF

V gene: TRBV4-1
D gene: .
clone size: .
J gene: TRBJ2-5
CDR3 DNA: TGCGCCAGCAGCCAAGCCGAAGGACGGACCCAAGAGACCCAGTACTTC
CDR3 protein: CASSQAEGRTQETQYF

V gene: TRBV5-4
D gene: .
clone size: .
J gene: TRBJ2-5
CDR3 DNA: TGTGCCAGCAGCTCCTTTGACGAGGCGGAGACCCAGTACTTC
CDR3 protein: CASSSFDEAETQYF

V gene: TRBV6-6
D gene: .
clone size: .
J gene: TRBJ1-1
CDR3 DNA: TGTGCCAGCAGTTACTCGTTTACGGCGGAAAACACTGAAGCTTTCTTT
CDR3 protein: CASSYSFTAENTEAFF

V gene: TRBV18
D gene: TRBD1
clone size: once
J gene: TRBJ1-1
CDR3 DNA: TGTGCCAGCTCCCCAAAAGGGGGCGAGAGGACTGAAGCTTTCTTT
CDR3 protein: CASSPKGGERTEAFF

V gene: TRBV19
D gene: .
clone size: .
J gene: TRBJ1-3
CDR3 DNA: TGTGCCAGTAGTATAGGACTGTTCTCTGGAAACACCATATATTTT
CDR3 protein: CASSIGLFSGNTIYF

V gene: TRBV2
D gene: TRBD1
clone size: .
J gene: TRBJ1-6
CDR3 DNA: TGTGCCAGCAGACCTGACAGGGAAGGTTCACCCCTCCACTTT
CDR3 protein: CASRPDREGSPLHF

V gene: TRBV18
D gene: .
clone size: once
J gene: TRBJ2-5
CDR3 DNA: TGTGCCAGCTCACCAGGGGGCGCGGGGAAGACCCAGTACTTC
CDR3 protein: CASSPGGAGKTQYF

V gene: TRBV4-3
D gene: .
clone size: .
J gene: TRBJ1-2
CDR3 DNA: TGCGCCAGCAGCCAAGATCGAGTAGGTGGCTACACCTTC
CDR3 protein: CASSQDRVGGYTF

V gene: TRBV28
D gene: TRBD2
clone size: .
J gene: TRBJ2-1
CDR3 DNA: TGTGCCAGCAGTTTCCAAACTAGCGGGAGGAATGAGCAGTTCTTC
CDR3 protein: CASSFQTSGRNEQFF

V gene: TRBV5-1
D gene: TRBD2
clone size: .
J gene: TRBJ2-2
CDR3 DNA: TGCGCCAGCAGCTCCGCTAGCGGGACGTCCACCGGGGAGCTGTTTTTT
CDR3 protein: CASSSASGTSTGELFF

V gene: TRBV7-9
D gene: TRBD1
clone size: .
J gene: TRBJ1-4
CDR3 DNA: TGTGCCAGCAGCCCCCAAACAGGGGTTGAAAAACTGTTTTTT
CDR3 protein: CASSPQTGVEKLFF

V gene: TRBV2
D gene: .
clone size: .
J gene: TRBJ2-7
CDR3 DNA: TGTGCCAGCAACCCACAGGGATCTACCTCCTACGAGCAGTACTTC
CDR3 protein: CASNPQGSTSYEQYF

V gene: TRBV5-6
D gene: .
clone size: .
J gene: TRBJ2-3
CDR3 DNA: TGTGCCAGCAGCTTGCTCCGGGGCACAGATACGCAGTATTTT
CDR3 protein: CASSLLRGTDTQYF